The present T cell receptor beta chain was sequenced within a study of T cells in Graves' hyperthyroidism and ophthalmopathy. This clonotype turned up a few times. TCR beta CDR3 regions were amplified from RNA. HTBI primers were employed in a first-round RT-PCR of the TCR CDR3. TCRdb recomputed calls from the multiplex PCR reads with MiXCR, one row per CDR3 protein. The table shows around 800,000 distinct CDR3 sequences, with over 35% occurring only once. V shed 6 bases and J shed 7 bases, with 13 bases lying between them. The germline V gene encodes CDR1 SGHNT and CDR2 YENEEA. The CDR3 runs to 14 residues.

The genes are TRBV11-3 and TRBJ1-6; possibly TRBD1 for D (6 bases). The source is a man aged 18 to 30 with Graves' hyperthyroidism. Sequenced: blood. CDR3 nucleotides: TGTGCCAGCAGAATGGGGGCTATGAATTCACCCCTCCACTTT. Translation: CASRMGAMNSPLHF.